One sample yielded the 31 T cell receptor beta chains listed below, sequenced in a study of blood T cell repertoires in COVID-19. Clones were sequenced by immunoSEQ multiplex PCR, and TCRdb holds only the in-frame ones, with some missing. This table has some 220,000 clones, approximately 87% appearing once. Sequencing used PBMCs or T cells enriched from blood (not recorded which). The source of these receptors is a woman in her forties or fifties in a cohort exposed to, infected with or recovered from COVID-19 (not recorded which).

This clone was picked up many times. The chain carries TRBV4-2 and TRBJ1-3, with 9 bases that match TRBD1. Germline CDR1 LGHNA, CDR2 YNFKEQ. This CDR3 has 15 amino acids. The V gene end was trimmed by 3 bases and the J gene end by 4 bases; junction bases not matched to a gene: 4. The CDR3 coding sequence is TGTGCCAGCAGCCAGACAGGGGGTGAGGGAAACACCATATATTTT. This codes for CASSQTGGEGNTIYF.

The chain recombines TRBV29-1 with TRBJ2-1; 7 bases fit TRBD1. The CDR3 length is 13 residues. The V segment lost 6 bases and the J segment 13 bases; nucleotides outside the gene matches: 15. CDR1 is SQVTM and CDR2 is ANQGSEA in the germline V gene. CDR3 in amino acids: CSVNPVGGGLQFF. CDR3 bases: TGCAGCGTCAACCCCGTAGGGGGCGGTCTCCAGTTCTTC.

J is TRBJ2-5 and V is TRBV29-1; tentatively, D is TRBD2 (6 bases). Germline CDR1 and CDR2: SQVTM and ANQGSEA. V was shortened by 8 bases and J by 5 bases, with 21 bases between the two germline ends. This CDR3 is 14 amino acids long. This CDR3 reads CSTLRHGGRETQYF. The CDR3 region has the DNA TGCAGCACCCTAAGACACGGGGGAAGGGAGACCCAGTACTTC. Full variable domain (rest looked up from reference TRBV29-1 and TRBJ2-5): SAVISQKPSRDICQRGTSLTIQCQVDSQVTMMFWYRQQPGQSLTLIATANQGSEATYESGFVIDKFPISRPNLTFSTLTVSNMSPEDSSIYLCSTLRHGGRETQYFGPGTRLLVL.

The chain couples TRBV5-5 to TRBJ2-2; D is unresolved. Germline loops: CDR1 SGHKS, CDR2 YYEKEE (reference sequence). V lost 4 bases and J lost 3, with 4 bases in between. There are 12 residues in the CDR3. In DNA form, the CDR3 reads TGTGCCAGCAGCCGTGACACCGGGGAGCTGTTTTTT. Its protein product is CASSRDTGELFF.

The chain couples TRBV2 to TRBJ2-7; 8 bases are a match to TRBD1. The CDR3 is 15 residues long. J lost 0 bases, V lost 7 bases, and 8 bases had no gene match. Per the germline V gene, CDR1 is SNHLY and CDR2 is FYNNEI. CDR3 bases: TGTGCCAGCACGAGACAGGGGCGAGACTCCTACGAGCAGTACTTC. Amino acid sequence: CASTRQGRDSYEQYF.

The chain combines TRBV18 with TRBJ1-1; the D is unclear. V was cut by 3 bases and J by 4 bases, with 9 bases left in between. Per the germline V gene, CDR1 is KGHSH and CDR2 is LQKENI. The CDR3 runs 13 residues. The CDR3 protein is CASSPASITEAFF. The CDR3 DNA sequence: TGTGCCAGCTCACCGGCATCGATCACTGAAGCTTTCTTT.

This rearrangement joins TRBV18 to TRBJ1-5, with D hard to call. This CDR3 is 12 amino acids long. The germline V gene has CDR1 KGHSH and CDR2 LQKENI. Trimming removed 3 bases from V and 4 bases from J, with 4 bases in between. The CDR3 nucleotides read TGTGCCAGCTCACCCCGTAATCAGCCCCAGCATTTT. It is translated as CASSPRNQPQHF.

The chain carries TRBV6-1 and TRBJ1-5; possible D gene TRBD1, 5 bases. The CDR3 runs 14 residues. Germline V CDR1 and CDR2: MNHNS, SASEGT. V lost 3 bases and J 4 bases, leaving 10 bases between the germline ends. CDR3 DNA sequence: TGTGCCAGCAGTGATCACAGGCTGAATCAGCCCCAGCATTTT. Amino acid sequence: CASSDHRLNQPQHF.

This chain joins TRBV6-5 and TRBJ2-5, with D maybe TRBD1 (6 bases). This CDR3 spans 14 amino acids. Trimming left V 4 bases short and J 5 bases short, with 14 bases between. Germline V CDR1 and CDR2: MNHEY, SVGAGI. CDR3 loop: CASSSDRFGETQYF. CDR3 DNA sequence: TGTGCCAGCAGTTCAGACAGGTTTGGGGAGACCCAGTACTTC.

The chain links TRBV7-2 to TRBJ2-3, with TRBD2 identical over 11 bases. J was trimmed by 5 bases and V by 5 bases; bases with no gene match: 15. Germline V gene data show CDR1 as SGHTA and CDR2 as FQGNSA. The CDR3 is 18 residues long. The CDR3 sequence: CASSRSLSGGARGDTQYF. DNA for the CDR3: TGTGCCAGCAGCCGGAGTCTTAGCGGGGGGGCGAGGGGAGATACGCAGTATTTT.

J is TRBJ2-7 and V is TRBV14, with D unresolved. V dropped 4 bases and J dropped 7 bases, with 11 bases sitting between them. Looked up from germline, CDR1 is SGHDN and CDR2 is FVKESK. The CDR3 extends over 12 amino acids. The CDR3 coding sequence is TGTGCCAGCAGCCGTGGCTCCTGGGAGCAGTACTTC. Its protein product is CASSRGSWEQYF.

The V gene is TRBV4-3, the J gene TRBJ1-5; D not resolved. The V and J ends lost 1 base and 1 base respectively, with 8 bases between them. This CDR3 contains 15 residues. CDR1 and CDR2 from the germline V gene are LGHNA and YSLEER. The CDR3 DNA is TGCGCCAGCAGCCAAGTGTGGCCGAGCAATCAGCCCCAGCATTTT. Its protein is CASSQVWPSNQPQHF.

CDR3 bases: TGCGCCAGCAGCCACCTAGGGGAAGCTACGCAGTATTTT. This gives the protein CASSHLGEATQYF. The chain carries TRBV4-1 and TRBJ2-3; the D gene is possibly TRBD1 (5 bases). The CDR3 runs 13 residues. V was cut by 3 bases and J by 8 bases, with 12 bases left in between. CDR1 MGHRA and CDR2 YSYEKL come from the germline V gene.

This chain connects TRBV7-8 to TRBJ2-1, with D maybe TRBD2 (7 bases). V was shortened by 8 bases and J by 7 bases, with 18 bases between the two germline ends. This CDR3 spans 14 amino acids. Germline CDR1 and CDR2: SGHVS and FQNEAQ. CDR3 bases: TGTGCCAGCGGCCTCCGGGGGGCCTTGAATGAGCAGTTCTTC. Its protein product is CASGLRGALNEQFF.

This sequence joins TRBV13 and TRBJ1-2; weak D call: TRBD1 (6 bases). The CDR3 has 13 residues. Trimming removed 6 bases at V and 4 bases at J, with 12 bases between. The V gene's germline CDR1 is PRHDT and CDR2 FYEKMQ (reference sequence). DNA for the CDR3: TGTGCCAGCAGTAGACAGGCGATCTATGGCTACACCTTC. Its protein is CASSRQAIYGYTF.

The rearrangement joins TRBV10-2 to TRBJ1-5; TRBD1 agrees at 10 bases. This CDR3 has 16 residues. With V trimmed by 5 bases and J by 6 bases, 10 bases remained unmatched. Germline V gene data show CDR1 as WSHSY and CDR2 as SAAADI. The CDR3 nucleotides are TGCGCCAGCAGTACGACAGGGGGCAGTATTGGTCAGCCCCAGCATTTT. It translates to CASSTTGGSIGQPQHF.

V and J are TRBV3-1 (or the pseudogene TRBV3-2) and TRBJ1-2; a possible D gene is TRBD1 (6 bases). The CDR3 is 15 residues long. V gave up 2 bases and J gave up 2 bases, with 12 bases separating them. Germline loops: CDR1 LGHDT, CDR2 YNNKEL (reference sequence). Here the CDR3 DNA reads TGTGCCAGCAGCCAACTGAGGGGGATCAACTATGGCTACACCTTC. This sequence encodes CASSQLRGINYGYTF.

J is TRBJ1-2 and V is TRBV11-2; 10 bases fit TRBD1. Trimming took 5 bases from V and 8 from J; bases not matched to a gene: 8. The CDR3 totals 14 residues. CDR1 and CDR2 (germline): SGHAT, FQNNGV. The CDR3 DNA follows: TGTGCCAGCAGCCCTATTGACAGGGGGCGCGGCTACACCTTC. Residues: CASSPIDRGRGYTF.

V is TRBV28 and J is TRBJ1-6, with no clear D. The CDR3 runs to 10 residues. Trimming pared 9 bases from V and 9 bases from J, leaving 6 bases between. CDR1 MDHEN and CDR2 SYDVKM come from the germline V gene. The CDR3 DNA sequence: TGTGCCAGTGGGAGTTCACCCCTCCACTTT. Residues: CASGSSPLHF.

The chain joins TRBV6-4 to TRBJ1-2, with TRBD1 identical over 7 bases. After removal of 3 bases from V and 0 bases from J, the junction contained 4 bases not matched to a gene. The CDR3 covers 15 residues. Per the germline V gene, CDR1 is MRHNA and CDR2 is SNTAGT. The chain's CDR3 is CASSERTGANYGYTF. CDR3 nucleotides: TGTGCCAGCAGTGAAAGGACAGGAGCTAACTATGGCTACACCTTC.

As DNA, the CDR3 is TGTGCCAGCAGCTTAAGCGGTGCCCCCCAAGAGACCCAGTACTTC. Encoded protein: CASSLSGAPQETQYF. The rearrangement links TRBV7-6 to TRBJ2-5; TRBD2 is a possible D gene (5 bases). This CDR3 has 15 amino acids. Germline V CDR1 and CDR2: SGHVS, FNYEAQ. Trimming took off 2 bases at V and 1 base at J, with 11 bases between the two ends.

V usage is TRBV19 and J usage is TRBJ1-1; tentative D call: TRBD1 (5 bases). The germline V and J ends were trimmed by 3 bases and 0 bases, with 14 bases remaining between them. CDR3 length: 16 amino acids. Germline CDR1 and CDR2: LNHDA and SQIVND (reference sequence). CDR3 DNA sequence: TGTGCCAGTAGTATCTTGGGGGGTTACATGAACACTGAAGCTTTCTTT. This encodes CASSILGGYMNTEAFF.

V is TRBV11-3 and J is TRBJ2-2, with 7 bases lining up with TRBD1. The length of the CDR3 is 18 residues. V was clipped by 4 bases and J by 6 bases; unmatched bases: 17. CDR1 SGHNT and CDR2 YENEEA come from the germline V gene. CDR3 protein: CASSSDGRQGDFSGELFF. For the CDR3, the DNA is TGTGCCAGCAGCTCGGATGGGCGGCAGGGGGATTTCTCCGGGGAGCTGTTTTTT. The full variable domain, in which reference TRBV11-3 and TRBJ2-2 provide the parts outside the CDR3, is EAGVVQSPRYKIIEKKQPVAFWCNPISGHNTLYWYLQNLGQGPELLIRYENEEAVDDSQLPKDRFSAERLKGVDSTLKIQPAELGDSAVYLCASSSDGRQGDFSGELFFGEGSRLTVL.

This rearrangement joins TRBV2 to TRBJ1-2; 7 nucleotides match TRBD1. This CDR3 region has 14 residues. Per germline, CDR1 SNHLY and CDR2 FYNNEI. V trimming: 3 bases; J trimming: 3 bases; junction bases outside the gene matches: 4. CDR3 residues: CASSDWDSDYGYTF. CDR3 bases: TGTGCCAGCAGTGACTGGGACAGCGACTATGGCTACACCTTC. Full variable domain (remainder filled in from reference TRBV2 and TRBJ1-2): EPEVTQTPSHQVTQMGQEVILRCVPISNHLYFYWYRQILGQKVEFLVSFYNNEISEKSEIFDDQFSVERPDGSNFTLKIRSTKLEDSAMYFCASSDWDSDYGYTFGSGTRLTVV.

CDR3 sequence (DNA): TGCGCCAGCAGCCCTAGTTTAGCCGGGAACAAAAACATTCAGTACTTC. Amino acid sequence: CASSPSLAGNKNIQYF. The chain combines TRBV5-1 with TRBJ2-4, with D possibly being TRBD2 (5 bases). V shed 4 bases and J shed 3 bases, with 17 bases lying between them. The CDR3 is made up of 16 amino acids. Germline CDR1 and CDR2: SGHRS and YFSETQ.

The chain uses TRBV9 and TRBJ2-3, with a tentative D call TRBD1 (5 bases). The V end lost 2 bases, the J end lost 1 base, and 17 bases lay between the germline ends. The CDR3 is made up of 17 amino acids. Germline loops: CDR1 SGDLS, CDR2 YYNGEE. DNA for the CDR3: TGTGCCAGCAGCGTTTCAGGGCTAATCACCGGCACAGATACGCAGTATTTT. It codes for CASSVSGLITGTDTQYF.

Only one count was recorded for this clone. V and J are TRBV2 and TRBJ1-2, with D perhaps TRBD1 (6 bases). The V end lost 7 bases, the J end lost 6 bases, and 21 bases lay between the germline ends. CDR1 SNHLY and CDR2 FYNNEI come from the germline V gene. The length of the CDR3 is 15 residues. The CDR3 spells CASTRGGRVINGYTF. CDR3 coding DNA: TGTGCCAGCACTCGGGGGGGCAGGGTGATCAATGGCTACACCTTC.

V usage is TRBV14 and J usage is TRBJ1-1; D possibly corresponds to TRBD1 (5 bases). V lost 4 bases and J 1 base, leaving 10 bases between the germline ends. The CDR3 runs 14 residues. Germline values: CDR1 SGHDN, CDR2 FVKESK. CDR3 nucleotides: TGTGCCAGCAGCCGGGACTTCCCGAACACTGAAGCTTTCTTT. Protein: CASSRDFPNTEAFF.

The chain employs TRBV6-5 and TRBJ2-2, with 7 bases fitting TRBD1. The junction had 4 bases not matched to a gene; V was cut back by 6 bases and J by 0 bases. This CDR3 is built from 15 residues. Germline CDR1 is MNHEY and CDR2 is SVGAGI. The CDR3 loop reads CASSGQVSNTGELFF. DNA of the CDR3: TGTGCCAGCAGCGGACAGGTATCGAACACCGGGGAGCTGTTTTTT.

The V call is TRBV29-1, the J call TRBJ1-2, with TRBD1 identical over 7 bases. Trimming at V came to 6 bases and at J to 4 bases, leaving 11 bases not matched to a gene. Germline-derived CDR1 and CDR2 are SQVTM and ANQGSEA. There are 14 residues in the CDR3. CDR3 sequence reads: CSVNRDSAGYGYTF. The CDR3, as DNA: TGCAGCGTCAATAGGGACAGTGCTGGCTATGGCTACACCTTC.

The rearrangement uses TRBV5-6 and TRBJ2-7; TRBD1 aligns across 11 bases. The trim removed 0 bases at V and 3 bases at J, leaving 5 bases unmatched. The CDR3 covers 16 residues. Germline CDR1 and CDR2: SGHDT and YYEEEE. Here the CDR3 DNA reads TGTGCCAGCAGCTTGGGATTTGGGACAGGGGGCTACGAGCAGTACTTC. Translating gives CASSLGFGTGGYEQYF.